This TCR beta chain stems from a study of shared clonotypes between healthy human individuals (dated by TCRdb to 2018 to 2021). The study in broad terms: The cohort included three men and a couple of women between 18 and 49 years of age. For each donor, CD4 naive and CD4 memory were each run on three plates, CD8 naive on two plates, and CD8 memory on one plate. To estimate repertoire size and how much clonotype sharing occurs between individuals, the study deeply sequenced the blood TCR repertoires of roughly 5 healthy adults. To increase sequencing depth and limit assay-specific biases, TCR repertoire library preparation and sequencing were carried out by different laboratories using diverse techniques. Leukapheresis yielded between about 0.85 and 10 billion PBMCs per donor.

Regarding this clone: Its antigen has not been determined. No much larger clone is present one base from it, and per-base qualities are unavailable.

For CDR1 and CDR2, the germline V gene lists KGHSH and LQKENI. The CDR3 runs 14 residues from the cysteine to the phenylalanine. The entry retains the CDR3 DNA only, 42 bases that are in frame from base 1. V is cut by 1 base and J by 4 bases, and the space between the germline ends is 8 bases. The research as a whole found: Larger estimated clonotype richness was generally found for naive subsets than for memory subsets. Because the study included a small number of donors, the genetic and exposure-history diversity represented was limited. When several donors were compared, the shared fraction of clonotypes was 5% to 6.5% for naive CD4, approximately 3.3% for naive CD8, 2.3% for memory CD4, and under 0.5% for memory CD8. Even with the large sequencing depth, rarefaction of the sorted-subset datasets indicated that sequencing was incomplete. Sampling was limited to blood, and TCR repertoires in tissue likely differ from TCR repertoires in blood. Compared with non-shared clonotypes, clonotypes shared by all four sorted-subset donors had higher generation probabilities. Based on pairwise subsampling, the degree of clonotype sharing among donors was expected to be affected by sequencing depth.

The donors were healthy, HIV-negative adults with no recently reported acute infections or vaccinations. All donors were Caucasian adults living in Nashville, Tennessee, USA. CD4+ T cells were enriched by magnetic negative selection, after which naive cells were positively selected on CD45RA and the negative fraction was taken as the memory subset. Blood was obtained by leukapheresis, after which PBMCs were separated by Ficoll-Histopaque density gradient centrifugation and cryopreserved in liquid nitrogen vapor phase. Purity and quantity of every magnetically sorted T cell population were checked by analytical flow cytometry. Genomic DNA was isolated from each sorted fraction and quantified by UV absorbance on a Nanodrop 2000c. Using the deep immunoSEQ assay, multiplex PCR amplified TCR CDR3 regions from genomic DNA. For each cell subset, the extracted genomic DNA was distributed evenly across all wells of several immunoSEQ 96-well plates, and each plate served as one replicate. For sorted subsets, roughly 200 ng of genomic DNA, equivalent to roughly 33,000 T cell genomes, went into each replicate PCR. Purified libraries were measured with a Qubit 3.0 fluorometer, size-checked on a Bioanalyzer 2100, and measured again with the KAPA Library Quantification kit. Each immunoSEQ 96-well plate was sequenced on its own single-read 150-cycle Illumina NextSeq 550 flow cell. On the study's bioinformatics: The immunoSEQ output contained only junctional sequences without quality scores, so filtering could not match that applied to full-length reads. To assign V/J genes and CDR3, sequences were annotated against IMGT germline references using PyIR, a Python wrapper for IgBLAST v1.9. Reads were removed for weak V/J assignments (E-value above 1e-6), missing CDR3, stop codons, out-of-frame junctions, or ambiguous translated residues. V3J clonotypes were defined as sequences sharing an identical inferred V gene, J gene, and CDR3 amino acid sequence. Percentage overlap between repertoires was computed as shared unique clonotypes divided by the size of the smaller repertoire. RTK rarefaction, the Chao1 estimator, and Recon v2.1 estimates of unobserved clonotypes were used to assess repertoire richness. For all TCRbeta clonotypes obtained by the gDNA method from a handful of donors, generation probabilities were computed with OLGA. TCRdb took this table from immuneACCESS and kept in-frame rearrangements with V and J called. Such tables lack part of the clones; where checked against another copy, unresolved V genes explain under half of the gap, and the rest is unexplained. For V, J and clone size, that table is used; D and trimming come from the DNA. The sample includes some 2,500,000 clones, with roughly 92% observed a single time. 0.37% of the sample is taken by the ten largest.

Sample: naive CD4+ T cells from PBMCs. This sample's cell subset or site label indicates: CD45RA+ positively selected. The chain was built from TRBV18 and TRBJ2-4, with the D segment possibly TRBD1 or TRBD2, each aligning over 5 bases. This clonotype was obtained from a man younger than 30 in good health. Some clones in this sample may be carry-over from other donors' samples. The nucleotide sequence is TGTGCCAGCTCACCACGGTGGGGGAAAAACATTCAGTACTTC. Translated, it reads CASSPRWGKNIQYF. This CDR3, with the reference TRBV18 and TRBJ2-4 proteins standing in past its ends, gives the full variable domain NAGVMQNPRHLVRRRGQEARLRCSPMKGHSHVYWYRQLPEEGLKFMVYLQKENIIDESGMPKERFSAEFPKEGPSILRIQQVVRGDSAAYFCASSPRWGKNIQYFGAGTRLSVL.